Shown below are 5 T cell receptor beta chains from a single sample sequenced in a study of blood T cell repertoires in COVID-19. Assay used: immunoSEQ multiplex PCR; TCRdb lists only in-frame clones, some missing. The table has approximately 26,000 clones, over 70% seen once; the top ten hold over 13%. The sequenced material came from peripheral blood. Every receptor here comes from an elderly man with active or convalescent COVID-19.

The rearrangement uses TRBV28 and TRBJ1-4; D might be TRBD1 (5 bases). CDR3 size: 12 residues. V was pared by 7 bases and J by 8 bases, with 11 bases between. Germline CDR1 and CDR2: MDHEN and SYDVKM. The CDR3 DNA follows: TGTGCCAGCACGGGGGGGGAAGAAAAACTGTTTTTT. Protein: CASTGGEEKLFF.

V usage is TRBV2 and J usage is TRBJ2-5; D unclear. The CDR3 consists of 13 residues. Trimming removed 8 bases from V and 5 bases from J, with 15 bases in between. In germline, CDR1 is SNHLY, CDR2 FYNNEI. In nucleotides, the CDR3 is TGTGCCAGCCGCGCGTCTCTCACGGAGACCCAGTACTTC. It codes for CASRASLTETQYF.

The chain recombines TRBV6-2 or TRBV6-3 with TRBJ2-2; 8 nucleotides agree with TRBD2. The ends lost 5 bases at V and 7 bases at J; junction bases unmatched: 9. The CDR3 runs 15 residues. CDR1 and CDR2 (germline): MNHEY, SVGEGT. The CDR3 spells CASSAPERGIGELFF. The CDR3 DNA is TGTGCCAGCAGTGCCCCCGAGCGGGGGATCGGGGAGCTGTTTTTT.

The chain combines TRBV29-1 with TRBJ1-1; D is perhaps TRBD1 (5 bases). The CDR3 runs to 12 residues. Trimming took 6 bases from V and 1 from J, leaving 9 bases between them. In germline, CDR1 is SQVTM, CDR2 ANQGSEA. Here the CDR3 reads CSVTQGNTEAFF. In nucleotides, the CDR3 is TGCAGCGTGACCCAGGGGAACACTGAAGCTTTCTTT.

This rearrangement joins TRBV5-4 to TRBJ2-3; 10 bases fit TRBD2. Trimming cost V 2 bases and J 10 bases; bases outside gene matches: 7. Germline lookup yields CDR1 SGHNT and CDR2 YYREEE (reference sequence). This CDR3 region has 14 residues. The CDR3 bases are TGTGCCAGCAGCTTCCGGCTAGCGGGGGCCTCGCAGTATTTT. It is translated as CASSFRLAGASQYF. The variable domain in full, completed from reference TRBV5-4 and TRBJ2-3, reads ETGVTQSPTHLIKTRGQQVTLRCSSQSGHNTVSWYQQALGQGPQFIFQYYREEENGRGNFPPRFSGLQFPNYSSELNVNALELDDSALYLCASSFRLAGASQYFGPGTRLTVL.